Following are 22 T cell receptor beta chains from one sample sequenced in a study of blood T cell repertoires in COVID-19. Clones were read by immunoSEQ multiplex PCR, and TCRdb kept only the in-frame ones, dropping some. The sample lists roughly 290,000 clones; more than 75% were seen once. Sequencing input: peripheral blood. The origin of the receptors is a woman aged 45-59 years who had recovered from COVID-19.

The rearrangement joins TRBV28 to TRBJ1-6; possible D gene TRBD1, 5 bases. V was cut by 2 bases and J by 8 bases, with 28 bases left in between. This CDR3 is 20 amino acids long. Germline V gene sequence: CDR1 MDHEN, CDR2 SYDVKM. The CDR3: CASSLKSTPIAGIMDSPLHF. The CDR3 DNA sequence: TGTGCCAGCAGTTTAAAGTCGACACCAATCGCAGGGATTATGGATTCACCCCTCCACTTT.

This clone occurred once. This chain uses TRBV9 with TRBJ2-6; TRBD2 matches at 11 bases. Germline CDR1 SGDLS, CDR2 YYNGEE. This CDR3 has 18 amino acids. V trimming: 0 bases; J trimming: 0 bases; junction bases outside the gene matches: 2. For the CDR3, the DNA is TGTGCCAGCAGCGTAGCGGGACTAGCGGACTCTGGGGCCAACGTCCTGACTTTC. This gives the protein CASSVAGLADSGANVLTF.

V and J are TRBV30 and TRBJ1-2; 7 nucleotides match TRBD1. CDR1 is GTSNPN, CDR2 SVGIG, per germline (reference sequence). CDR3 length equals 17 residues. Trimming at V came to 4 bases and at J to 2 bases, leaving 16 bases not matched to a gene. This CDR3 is CAWIPGYAGGENYGYTF. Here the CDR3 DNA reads TGTGCCTGGATTCCAGGGTACGCAGGGGGAGAGAACTATGGCTACACCTTC.

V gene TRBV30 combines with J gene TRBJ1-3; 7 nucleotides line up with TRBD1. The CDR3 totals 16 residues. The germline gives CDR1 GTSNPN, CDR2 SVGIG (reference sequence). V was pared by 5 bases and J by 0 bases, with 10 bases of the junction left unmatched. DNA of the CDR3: TGTGCCTGGGCGGGGGACAGCCCAATCTCTGGAAACACCATATATTTT. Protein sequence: CAWAGDSPISGNTIYF.

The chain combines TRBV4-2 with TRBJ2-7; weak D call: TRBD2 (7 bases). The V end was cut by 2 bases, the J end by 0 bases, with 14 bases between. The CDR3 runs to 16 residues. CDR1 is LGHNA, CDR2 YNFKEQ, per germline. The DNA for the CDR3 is TGTGCCAGCAGCCAACTCGGGGGGACACCCTCCTACGAGCAGTACTTC. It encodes CASSQLGGTPSYEQYF.

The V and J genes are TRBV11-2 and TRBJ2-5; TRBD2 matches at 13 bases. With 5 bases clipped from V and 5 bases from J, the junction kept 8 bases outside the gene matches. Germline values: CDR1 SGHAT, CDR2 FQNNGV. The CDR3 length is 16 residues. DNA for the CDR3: TGTGCCAGCAGCAAAGGGACTAGCGGGGCCGCGGAGACCCAGTACTTC. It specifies CASSKGTSGAAETQYF.

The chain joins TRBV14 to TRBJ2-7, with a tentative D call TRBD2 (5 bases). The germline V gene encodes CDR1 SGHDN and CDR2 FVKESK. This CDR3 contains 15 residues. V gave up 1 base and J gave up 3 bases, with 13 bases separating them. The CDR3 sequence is CASSQGGQDFYEQYF. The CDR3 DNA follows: TGTGCCAGCAGCCAAGGCGGGCAGGACTTCTACGAGCAGTACTTC.

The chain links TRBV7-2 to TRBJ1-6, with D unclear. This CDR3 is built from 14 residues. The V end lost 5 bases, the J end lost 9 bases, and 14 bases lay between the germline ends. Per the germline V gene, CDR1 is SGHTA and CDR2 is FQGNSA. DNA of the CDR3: TGTGCCAGCAGCAGTAACTTCGAGGGTTCACCCCTCCACTTT. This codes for CASSSNFEGSPLHF.

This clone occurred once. The CDR3: CASSSLQGTGANVLTF. The CDR3 DNA sequence: TGTGCCAGCAGCTCACTACAGGGGACTGGGGCCAACGTCCTGACTTTC. The gene calls are TRBV7-2 and TRBJ2-6, with 7 bases identical to TRBD1. The germline V gene has CDR1 SGHTA and CDR2 FQGNSA. V lost 4 bases to trimming and J lost 2 bases; unmatched junction nucleotides: 5. The CDR3 loop spans 16 amino acids.

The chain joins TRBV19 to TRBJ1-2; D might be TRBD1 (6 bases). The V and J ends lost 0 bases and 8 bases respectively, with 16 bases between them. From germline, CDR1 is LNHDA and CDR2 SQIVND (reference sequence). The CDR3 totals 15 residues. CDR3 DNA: TGTGCCAGTAGTATAGACACAGGGTTCGACGACGGCTACACCTTC. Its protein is CASSIDTGFDDGYTF.

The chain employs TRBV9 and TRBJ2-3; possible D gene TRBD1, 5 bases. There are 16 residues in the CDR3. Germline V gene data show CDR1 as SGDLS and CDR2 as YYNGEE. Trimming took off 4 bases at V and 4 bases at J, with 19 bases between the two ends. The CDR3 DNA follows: TGTGCCAGCAGCCCCAAATTCAAAGGGGTTCCAGATACGCAGTATTTT. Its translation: CASSPKFKGVPDTQYF.

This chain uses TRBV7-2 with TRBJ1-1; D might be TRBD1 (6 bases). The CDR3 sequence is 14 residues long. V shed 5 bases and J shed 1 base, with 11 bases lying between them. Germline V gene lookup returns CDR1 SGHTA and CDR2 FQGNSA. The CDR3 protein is CASSPGHANTEAFF. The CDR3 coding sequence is TGTGCCAGCAGCCCGGGACACGCGAACACTGAAGCTTTCTTT.

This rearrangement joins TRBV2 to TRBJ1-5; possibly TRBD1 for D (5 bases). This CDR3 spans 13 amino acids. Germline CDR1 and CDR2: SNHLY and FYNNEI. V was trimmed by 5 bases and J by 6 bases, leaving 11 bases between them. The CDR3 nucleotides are TGTGCCAGCAGTTCAGGGTATGGTCAGCCCCAGCATTTT. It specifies CASSSGYGQPQHF. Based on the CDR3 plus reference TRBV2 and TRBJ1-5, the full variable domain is EPEVTQTPSHQVTQMGQEVILRCVPISNHLYFYWYRQILGQKVEFLVSFYNNEISEKSEIFDDQFSVERPDGSNFTLKIRSTKLEDSAMYFCASSSGYGQPQHFGDGTRLSIL.

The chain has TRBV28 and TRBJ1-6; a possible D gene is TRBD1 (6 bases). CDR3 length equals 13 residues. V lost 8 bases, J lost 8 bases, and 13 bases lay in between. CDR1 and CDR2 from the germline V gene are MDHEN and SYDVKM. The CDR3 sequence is CASGGRDDSPLHF. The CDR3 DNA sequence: TGTGCCAGCGGGGGCAGGGATGATTCACCCCTCCACTTT.

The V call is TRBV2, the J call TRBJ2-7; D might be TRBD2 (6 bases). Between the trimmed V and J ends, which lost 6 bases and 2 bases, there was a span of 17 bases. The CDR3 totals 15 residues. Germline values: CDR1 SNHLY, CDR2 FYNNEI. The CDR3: CASRKAGKITYEQYF. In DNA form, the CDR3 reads TGTGCCAGCAGAAAGGCGGGAAAAATCACCTACGAGCAGTACTTC.

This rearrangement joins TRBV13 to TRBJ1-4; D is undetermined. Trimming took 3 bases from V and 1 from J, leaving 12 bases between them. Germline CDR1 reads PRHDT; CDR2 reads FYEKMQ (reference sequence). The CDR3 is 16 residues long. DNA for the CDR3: TGTGCCAGCAGCTTGCTAAACGGGGAAACTAATGAAAAACTGTTTTTT. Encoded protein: CASSLLNGETNEKLFF. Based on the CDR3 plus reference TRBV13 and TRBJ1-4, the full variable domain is AAGVIQSPRHLIKEKRETATLKCYPIPRHDTVYWYQQGPGQDPQFLISFYEKMQSDKGSIPDRFSAQQFSDYHSELNMSSLELGDSALYFCASSLLNGETNEKLFFGSGTQLSVL.

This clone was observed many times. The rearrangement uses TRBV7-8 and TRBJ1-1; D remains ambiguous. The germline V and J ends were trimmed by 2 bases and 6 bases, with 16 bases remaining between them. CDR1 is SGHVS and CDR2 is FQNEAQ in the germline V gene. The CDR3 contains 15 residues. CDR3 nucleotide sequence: TGTGCCAGCAGCTTAAACCGGGCACCCGGGGCTGAAGCTTTCTTT. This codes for CASSLNRAPGAEAFF.

The CDR3 spells CASSPRLPNYGYTF. CDR3 bases: TGCGCCAGCAGTCCCAGACTCCCGAACTATGGCTACACCTTC. This chain links TRBV5-1 with TRBJ1-2; D gene unclear. The CDR3 is made up of 14 amino acids. Trimming removed 5 bases at V and 2 bases at J, with 13 bases between. CDR1 SGHRS and CDR2 YFSETQ come from the germline V gene. Using reference TRBV5-1 and TRBJ1-2 for the parts outside the CDR3, the full variable domain is KAGVTQTPRYLIKTRGQQVTLSCSPISGHRSVSWYQQTPGQGLQFLFEYFSETQRNKGNFPGRFSGRQFSNSRSEMNVSTLELGDSALYLCASSPRLPNYGYTFGSGTRLTVV.

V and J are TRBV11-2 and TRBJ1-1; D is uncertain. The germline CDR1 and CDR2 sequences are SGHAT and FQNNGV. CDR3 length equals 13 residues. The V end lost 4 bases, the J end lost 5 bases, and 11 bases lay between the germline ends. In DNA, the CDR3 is TGTGCCAGCAGCTCGGGGATAAGGACTGAAGCTTTCTTT. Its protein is CASSSGIRTEAFF.

This chain's CDR3 is CASSSLGLAGVSTDTQYF. The CDR3 DNA reads TGTGCCAGCAGTTCCCTCGGGCTAGCGGGAGTGAGCACAGATACGCAGTATTTT. V and J are TRBV28 and TRBJ2-3; TRBD2 agrees at 10 bases. The length of the CDR3 is 18 residues. The trim removed 4 bases at V and 0 bases at J, leaving 10 bases unmatched. Looked up from germline, CDR1 is MDHEN and CDR2 is SYDVKM.

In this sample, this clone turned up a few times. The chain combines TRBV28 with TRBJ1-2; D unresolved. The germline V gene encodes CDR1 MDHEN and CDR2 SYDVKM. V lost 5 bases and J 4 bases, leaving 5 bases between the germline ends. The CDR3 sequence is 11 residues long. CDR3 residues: CASSQVYGYTF. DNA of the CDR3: TGTGCCAGCAGTCAGGTCTATGGCTACACCTTC.

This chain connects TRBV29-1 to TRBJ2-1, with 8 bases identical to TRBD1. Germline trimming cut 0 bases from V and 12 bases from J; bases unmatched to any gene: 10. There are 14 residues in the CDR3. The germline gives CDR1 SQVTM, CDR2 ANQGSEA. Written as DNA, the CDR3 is TGCAGCGTTGAAGAAGGAGGGACAGGTCTAAGGCAGTTCTTC. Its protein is CSVEEGGTGLRQFF.